Below, 22 T cell receptor beta chains from the same sample are listed, as sequenced in a study of shared clonotypes between healthy human individuals. Only in-frame clones appear in the TCRdb table, and some are missing; sequencing was by immunoSEQ multiplex PCR. The sample yields roughly 2 million clones, 85% to 95% seen once. The sequencing input was naive CD4+ T cells sorted from blood. This sample's subset: CD45RA+ positively selected. Source of these receptors: a man aged 18 to 29 in good health.

The chain uses TRBV19 and TRBJ2-5; D is perhaps TRBD1 (6 bases). The CDR3 contains 15 residues. Trimming cost V 4 bases and J 0 bases, with 12 bases left between them. In germline, CDR1 is LNHDA, CDR2 SQIVND (reference sequence). DNA of the CDR3: TGTGCCAGTAGTACGACAGGATTAAACCAAGAGACCCAGTACTTC. Translating gives CASSTTGLNQETQYF.

The rearrangement joins TRBV5-6 to TRBJ2-7; no reliable D call. The CDR3 length is 13 residues. V was trimmed by 5 bases and J by 1 base, leaving 10 bases between them. Germline CDR1 and CDR2: SGHDT and YYEEEE. CDR3: CASRYRISYEQYF. In DNA form, the CDR3 reads TGTGCCAGCAGATATAGGATTTCCTACGAGCAGTACTTC.

V gene TRBV6-5 combines with J gene TRBJ2-1; TRBD2 matches at 9 bases. V shed 5 bases and J 9 bases; nucleotides not matched to a gene: 11. The CDR3 totals 15 residues. Germline CDR1 reads MNHEY; CDR2 reads SVGAGI. The CDR3: CASSPGLAGLGEQFF. The CDR3 DNA reads TGTGCCAGCAGTCCCGGTCTAGCGGGACTCGGTGAGCAGTTCTTC.

This clone occurred once. J is TRBJ1-2 and V is TRBV14, with 9 bases that match TRBD1. Germline V gene lookup returns CDR1 SGHDN and CDR2 FVKESK. The V gene end was trimmed by 3 bases and the J gene end by 8 bases; junction bases not matched to a gene: 7. The CDR3 has 14 amino acids. This CDR3 is CASSQGDRGSGYTF. The DNA for the CDR3 is TGTGCCAGCAGCCAGGGAGACAGGGGGAGCGGCTACACCTTC.

To note about this clone: Distinct nucleotide sequences in the sample also encode this CDR3. The V gene is TRBV6-1, the J gene TRBJ1-2; D is unclear. Trimming pared 6 bases from V and 2 bases from J, leaving 7 bases between. The CDR3 is 12 residues long. Germline V gene lookup returns CDR1 MNHNS and CDR2 SASEGT. DNA for the CDR3: TGTGCCAGCAGCCCGGGAAACTATGGCTACACCTTC. Translation: CASSPGNYGYTF.

This chain joins TRBV6-6 and TRBJ1-1; D unresolved. Trimming shortened V by 0 bases and J by 1 base, and 9 bases separated the two germline ends. This CDR3 contains 15 residues. Germline CDR1 MNHNY, CDR2 SVGAGI (reference sequence). CDR3 DNA sequence: TGTGCCAGCAGTTACTCAATGGGCTCGAACACTGAAGCTTTCTTT. Translated: CASSYSMGSNTEAFF.

The rearrangement links TRBV6-1 to TRBJ2-3; 7 nucleotides agree with TRBD2. Looked up from germline, CDR1 is MNHNS and CDR2 is SASEGT. The CDR3 sequence is 14 residues long. The V and J ends lost 10 bases and 3 bases, in that order; junction bases with no gene match: 10. CDR3: CATQGLYKTDTQYF. Here the CDR3 DNA reads TGTGCCACCCAGGGACTATACAAGACAGATACGCAGTATTTT.

The rearrangement links TRBV30 to TRBJ2-3; D tentatively fits TRBD1 or TRBD2 (5 bases each). This CDR3 is 14 amino acids long. Per germline, CDR1 GTSNPN and CDR2 SVGIG (reference sequence). The V gene lost 2 bases and the J gene lost 4 bases, with 13 bases spanning the gap. As DNA, the CDR3 is TGTGCCTGGAGTATGGGCAGGGACCCAGATACGCAGTATTTT. It yields the protein CAWSMGRDPDTQYF.

J is TRBJ2-3 and V is TRBV28; 8 nucleotides line up with TRBD2. This CDR3 region has 15 residues. In germline, CDR1 is MDHEN, CDR2 SYDVKM. The ends lost 6 bases at V and 0 bases at J; junction bases unmatched: 5. Here the CDR3 reads CASREAGASTDTQYF. In nucleotides, the CDR3 is TGTGCCAGCAGGGAAGCGGGGGCTAGCACAGATACGCAGTATTTT.

The rearrangement joins TRBV5-6 to TRBJ2-4, with D perhaps matching TRBD2 (5 bases). Germline V gives CDR1 SGHDT, CDR2 YYEEEE. This CDR3 has 15 residues. The ends were cut back, 1 base at V and 4 bases at J, with 12 bases in the middle. This chain's CDR3 is CASSLRSGNKNIQYF. For the CDR3, the DNA is TGTGCCAGCAGCTTGCGGTCGGGAAATAAAAACATTCAGTACTTC.

Remarks on this clone: One end of the junction is discordant with germline, which a read error may explain. V is TRBV7-7 and J is TRBJ2-1; D gene unclear. Germline V CDR1 and CDR2: SSHAT, FNYEAQ (reference sequence). The CDR3 has 16 residues. The CDR3 DNA reads as TGTGCTAGCAGCTTAGAACCCCCGCCGAGTAGCAATGAGCAGTTCTTC. Protein sequence: CASSLEPPPSSNEQFF.

With regard to this clone: Other DNA sequences in this sample translate to the same CDR3. V usage is TRBV28 and J usage is TRBJ1-1; 7 positions agree with TRBD1. Losses at the gene ends were 5 bases for V and 2 bases for J; bases not matched to a gene: 5. This CDR3 is built from 14 residues. Germline V gene data show CDR1 as MDHEN and CDR2 as SYDVKM. The chain's CDR3 is CASSPSGGNTEAFF. The CDR3 DNA follows: TGTGCCAGCAGTCCATCAGGGGGAAACACTGAAGCTTTCTTT.

This clone showed up just once. The chain joins TRBV5-1 to TRBJ2-7; possibly TRBD1 for D (5 bases). This CDR3 is 16 amino acids long. Germline CDR1 reads SGHRS; CDR2 reads YFSETQ. Trimming took 1 base from V and 3 from J, leaving 17 bases between them. CDR3: CASSLQFGQGFYEQYF. CDR3 coding DNA: TGCGCCAGCAGCTTGCAGTTCGGGCAGGGCTTCTACGAGCAGTACTTC.

This sequence joins TRBV6-1 and TRBJ2-3; D ambiguous. The CDR3 totals 14 residues. Trimming took 4 bases from V and 1 from J, leaving 9 bases between them. Germline V CDR1 and CDR2: MNHNS, SASEGT. CDR3 loop: CASSVRYRTDTQYF. The CDR3 DNA sequence: TGTGCCAGCAGTGTCCGATACCGCACAGATACGCAGTATTTT.

A note on this clone: At the DNA level, this CDR3 is encoded by other sequences in the same sample as well. This chain connects TRBV29-1 to TRBJ1-1; 10 bases are a match to TRBD1. The CDR3 extends over 13 amino acids. J gave up 0 bases and V 6 bases, and 1 base lay outside the gene matches. CDR1 and CDR2 from the germline V gene are SQVTM and ANQGSEA. This CDR3 reads CSVGQGLNTEAFF. DNA for the CDR3: TGCAGCGTGGGACAGGGGTTGAACACTGAAGCTTTCTTT.

The CDR3 is CASSGGPTRANTGELFF. The CDR3 nucleotides read TGTGCCAGCAGCGGCGGGCCAACAAGGGCGAACACCGGGGAGCTGTTTTTT. V and J are TRBV2 and TRBJ2-2; possibly TRBD2 for D (5 bases). The CDR3 is made up of 17 amino acids. Germline V gene lookup returns CDR1 SNHLY and CDR2 FYNNEI. The V end lost 6 bases, the J end lost 0 bases, and 17 bases lay between the germline ends.

The rearrangement links TRBV4-1 to TRBJ2-1; D remains ambiguous. This CDR3 contains 16 residues. The V and J ends lost 0 bases and 7 bases respectively, with 16 bases between them. Looked up from germline, CDR1 is MGHRA and CDR2 is YSYEKL. This CDR3 reads CASSQEGQSRGNEQFF. In nucleotides, the CDR3 is TGCGCCAGCAGCCAAGAAGGGCAATCTCGTGGGAATGAGCAGTTCTTC.

This sequence joins TRBV7-2 and TRBJ1-6; 7 positions match TRBD1. CDR3 length: 15 amino acids. Germline CDR1 SGHTA, CDR2 FQGNSA. Trimming cost V 3 bases and J 13 bases; bases outside gene matches: 12. This CDR3 reads CASSFWDSSNSPLHF. For the CDR3, the DNA is TGTGCCAGCAGCTTTTGGGACAGCTCCAACTCCCCCCTCCACTTT.

The sample holds a few counts of this clone. V is TRBV10-3 and J is TRBJ1-2; no firm D call. CDR1 and CDR2 from the germline V gene are ENHRY and SYGVKD. The V gene lost 6 bases and the J gene lost 10 bases, with 15 bases spanning the gap. This CDR3 has 12 amino acids. The CDR3 bases are TGTGCCATCAGCCAGCCGGGTGGGTCCTACACCTTC. Translated, it gives CAISQPGGSYTF.

The chain combines TRBV6-1 with TRBJ1-4; no clear D gene. This CDR3 comprises 14 residues. With 5 bases removed from V and 4 bases from J, the gap between germline ends came to 11 bases. Germline V gene data show CDR1 as MNHNS and CDR2 as SASEGT. CDR3 in amino acids: CASSTRALNEKLFF. CDR3 coding DNA: TGTGCCAGCAGTACCCGCGCCCTTAATGAAAAACTGTTTTTT.

The CDR3 sequence is CASSLSSDYEKLFF. DNA of the CDR3: TGTGCCAGCAGTTTATCGTCAGACTATGAAAAACTGTTTTTT. V and J are TRBV27 and TRBJ1-4; D call uncertain. The CDR3 has 14 residues. V gave up 0 bases and J gave up 6 bases, with 8 bases separating them. CDR1 is MNHEY, CDR2 SMNVEV, per germline (reference sequence).

The V and J genes are TRBV6-5 and TRBJ1-5; D remains ambiguous. Germline V gene data show CDR1 as MNHEY and CDR2 as SVGAGI. The CDR3 totals 16 residues. The germline V and J ends were trimmed by 0 bases and 0 bases, with 9 bases remaining between them. CDR3 loop: CASSYSTQYSNQPQHF. CDR3 DNA: TGTGCCAGCAGTTACTCGACCCAGTATAGCAATCAGCCCCAGCATTTT.